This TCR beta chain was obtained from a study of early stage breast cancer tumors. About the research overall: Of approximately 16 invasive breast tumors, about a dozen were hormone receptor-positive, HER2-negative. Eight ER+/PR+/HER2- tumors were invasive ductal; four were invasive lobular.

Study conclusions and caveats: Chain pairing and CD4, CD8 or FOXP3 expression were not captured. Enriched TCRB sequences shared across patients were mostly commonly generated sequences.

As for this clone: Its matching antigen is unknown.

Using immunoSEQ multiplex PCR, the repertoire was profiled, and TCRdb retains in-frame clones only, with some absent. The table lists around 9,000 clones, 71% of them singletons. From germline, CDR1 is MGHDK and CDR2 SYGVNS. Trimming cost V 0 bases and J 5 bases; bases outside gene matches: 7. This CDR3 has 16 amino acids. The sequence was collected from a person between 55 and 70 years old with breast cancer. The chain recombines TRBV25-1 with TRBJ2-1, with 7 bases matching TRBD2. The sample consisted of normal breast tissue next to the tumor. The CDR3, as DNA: TGTGCCAGCAGTGAATATGGCGGGAGTGGCGACAATGAGCAGTTCTTC. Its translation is CASSEYGGSGDNEQFF.